This is a list of T cell receptor beta chains from one sample in a study of T cells in Graves' hyperthyroidism and ophthalmopathy. MiXCR, run by TCRdb on the multiplex PCR reads, gives a single entry per CDR3 protein. Counted here are approximately 300,000 distinct CDR3 sequences, 17% occurring once; the ten biggest clones make up around 57%. Sequencing input: blood. The receptor set was obtained from a woman aged 55-69 years with Graves' ophthalmopathy. Each CDR3 is given with its conserved first and last residue. Each record gives: D gene, V gene, CDR3 length, clone size, J gene, CDR3 DNA, CDR3 protein. The D gene is left open where the match is weak. Not every row has a clone size; where given, it reads once, few, many or a size class.

>-|TRBV20-1|18|many|TRBJ1-5
TGCAGTGCTAGAGTCCTGGGGACATCAGGGTATGGCAATCAGCCCCAGCATTTT
CSARVLGTSGYGNQPQHF
>-|TRBV20-1|14|few|TRBJ1-1
TGCAGTGCTAGCCAGGGGAGGGTCAGCACTGAAGCTTTCTTT
CSASQGRVSTEAFF
>-|TRBV4-1|14|-|TRBJ2-5
TGCGCCAGCAGCCAAGGACAGTATCAAGAGACCCAGTACTTC
CASSQGQYQETQYF
>-|TRBV2|17|many|TRBJ2-2
TGTGCCAGCAGTGGTGAGCGGCCCAGGCTCGACACCGGGGAGCTGTTTTTT
CASSGERPRLDTGELFF
>TRBD1|TRBV4-3|16|-|TRBJ1-2
TGCGCCAGCAGCCAAAAGGGGACAGGGGGTGACTATGGCTACACCTTC
CASSQKGTGGDYGYTF
>-|TRBV11-2|14|many|TRBJ2-7
TGTGCCAGCAGCGTGAGTCAGTCCTTCTACGAGCAGTACTTC
CASSVSQSFYEQYF
>-|TRBV20-1|15|many|TRBJ2-1
TGCAGTGCTAGTGGGCGAGAGGGGACGCGCAATGAGCAGTTCTTC
CSASGREGTRNEQFF
>-|TRBV20-1|15|many|TRBJ2-2
TGCAGTGCTAGAGGAGCGCCCCTTAACGCCGGGGAGCTGTTTTTT
CSARGAPLNAGELFF
>-|TRBV7-6|13|many|TRBJ2-7
TGTGCCAGCAGCCAAGTTATTCTCGACGAGCAGTACTTC
CASSQVILDEQYF
>-|TRBV27|15|many|TRBJ2-7
TGTGCCAGCAGTCAGCGGATTAGGCTGGTCTACGAGCAGTACTTC
CASSQRIRLVYEQYF
>TRBD2|TRBV20-1|16|many|TRBJ2-7
TGCAGTGCTAATTCCGAGCGGGAGCTTTTCTCCTACGAGCAGTACTTC
CSANSERELFSYEQYF
>TRBD1|TRBV5-1|14|many|TRBJ2-1
TGCGCCAGCAGCTTGGGGGACAGCTACAATGAGCAGTTCTTC
CASSLGDSYNEQFF
>TRBD2|TRBV20-1|18|few|TRBJ2-5
TGCAGTGCTCACCAGCGGGGCGATTGGCCGGAGAGAGAAGAGACCCAGTACTTC
CSAHQRGDWPEREETQYF
>-|TRBV9|17|few|TRBJ2-3
TGTGCCAGCAGCGTAGCTGGGGCGGGGATTGGCACAGATACGCAGTATTTT
CASSVAGAGIGTDTQYF
>-|TRBV5-1|17|-|TRBJ2-7
TGCGCCAGCAGCTTGGGGGGAACGAGTATTTCGGGTTACGAGCAGTACTTC
CASSLGGTSISGYEQYF
>-|TRBV14|15|few|TRBJ1-2
TGTGCCAGCAGCCAAGGTAACAGGAGAAACTATGGCTACACCTTC
CASSQGNRRNYGYTF
>-|TRBV18|13|many|TRBJ2-5
TGTGCCAGCTCACCATTGGACACAGAGACCCAGTACTTC
CASSPLDTETQYF
>-|TRBV5-6|14|many|TRBJ2-2
TGTGCCAGCAGCTTTGGCTACAACACCGGGGAGCTGTTTTTT
CASSFGYNTGELFF
>-|TRBV5-1|16|many|TRBJ2-3
TGCGCCAGCAGCTTCAGCAGGGCGAGCATCACAGATACGCAGTATTTT
CASSFSRASITDTQYF
>-|TRBV4-2|15|-|TRBJ2-2
TGTGCCAGCAGCCGGGGGTCAGGGGACTCCGGGGAGCTGTTTTTT
CASSRGSGDSGELFF
>-|TRBV6-2/TRBV6-3|15|-|TRBJ2-5
TGTGCCAGCAGTCGAACCCCAGGGGACCAAGAGACCCAGTACTTC
CASSRTPGDQETQYF
>-|TRBV5-1|13|many|TRBJ1-4
TGCGCCAGCAGCTCGGGGGGTGATGAAAAACTGTTTTTT
CASSSGGDEKLFF
>-|TRBV20-1|14|many|TRBJ2-1
TGCAGTGCTAGAGATTTTGTAGGGAGGAATGAGCAGTTCTTC
CSARDFVGRNEQFF
>TRBD2|TRBV10-2|14|-|TRBJ2-2
TGCGCCAGCAGGGCCGGGACTAGCGCCGGGGAGCTGTTTTTT
CASRAGTSAGELFF
>-|TRBV5-8|15|few|TRBJ2-5
TGTGCCAGCAGCTTGGCCGGGATTACCCGTCAGACCCAGTACTTC
CASSLAGITRQTQYF
>-|TRBV6-1|15|few|TRBJ2-1
TGTGCCAGCACCCATCGGGGGAGCCTCTACAATGAGCAGTTCTTC
CASTHRGSLYNEQFF
>-|TRBV4-1|14|few|TRBJ2-5
TGCGCCAGCAGCCAACGTCCCCTCGAGGAGACCCAGTACTTC
CASSQRPLEETQYF
>TRBD2|TRBV20-1|17|few|TRBJ2-7
TGCAGTGCTAGCACCGGGACTAGCGGGGGAGCGTCCTACGAGCAGTACTTC
CSASTGTSGGASYEQYF
>-|TRBV11-1|16|-|TRBJ1-1
TGTGCCAGCAGCTCAACCGAACTGATAATGAACACTGAAGCTTTCTTT
CASSSTELIMNTEAFF
>-|TRBV30|15|once|TRBJ2-6
TGTGCCTGGAGTGTAGGGGGGCCCGGGGCCAACGTCCTGACTTTC
CAWSVGGPGANVLTF
>-|TRBV9|14|-|TRBJ1-1
TGTGCCAGCAGCGTATCGTGGGGGTACTCTGAAGCTTTCTTT
CASSVSWGYSEAFF
>-|TRBV6-1|13|-|TRBJ1-1
TGTGCCAGCCAACGACCCGGTTGGGCTGAAGCTTTCTTT
CASQRPGWAEAFF
>-|TRBV2|15|many|TRBJ2-5
TGTGCCAGCAATACGTTCGGGGGCCTCCAAGAGACCCAGTACTTC
CASNTFGGLQETQYF
>-|TRBV30|14|many|TRBJ1-3
TGTGCCTGGAGTATGACCGTCTCTGGAAACACCATATATTTT
CAWSMTVSGNTIYF
>-|TRBV15|14|-|TRBJ2-7
TGTGCCACCAGCAGGGACGGATTCTCCTACGAGCAGTACTTC
CATSRDGFSYEQYF
>-|TRBV7-9|13|-|TRBJ2-2
TGTGCCAGCAGCTTAGGATCGTACGGGGAGCTGTTTTTT
CASSLGSYGELFF
>-|TRBV28|16|-|TRBJ1-3
TGTGCCAGCCGTTTACTTCAGGGTAGCTCTGGAAACACCATATATTTT
CASRLLQGSSGNTIYF
>-|TRBV28|18|few|TRBJ1-3
TGTGCCAGCAGTTTATGGGGGTTAGGGCCGAGCTCTGGAAACACCATATATTTT
CASSLWGLGPSSGNTIYF
>-|TRBV5-5|17|-|TRBJ2-1
TGTGCCAGCAGCTTGCGGGGGGCCCGTAGCTCCTACAATGAGCAGTTCTTC
CASSLRGARSSYNEQFF
>-|TRBV2|15|many|TRBJ1-6
TGTGCCAGCAGTGATCTCGGGGGAGGAATCTCACCCCTCCACTTT
CASSDLGGGISPLHF
>-|TRBV12-3/TRBV12-4|17|few|TRBJ1-2
TGTGCCAGCAGTTTAAGGGTCCCATCCTACTATAACTATGGCTACACCTTC
CASSLRVPSYYNYGYTF
>TRBD1|TRBV6-1|14|-|TRBJ2-7
TGTGCCAGCAGTAGCCGTGACAGGGGGTCCGAGCAGTACTTC
CASSSRDRGSEQYF
>-|TRBV20-1|11|many|TRBJ2-7
TGCAGTGCCGGACCAACGGACGAGCAGTACTTC
CSAGPTDEQYF
>TRBD1|TRBV19|14|many|TRBJ1-1
TGTGCCAGTAGTATTGGACAGGGCTTCACTGAAGCTTTCTTT
CASSIGQGFTEAFF
>TRBD2|TRBV5-1|15|many|TRBJ2-3
TGCGCCAGCAGCGAAGCGGGGGTAGGCACAGATACGCAGTATTTT
CASSEAGVGTDTQYF
>-|TRBV27|16|-|TRBJ2-1
TGTGCCAGCAGTTTATCGACTGGCCCCTCCTACAATGAGCAGTTCTTC
CASSLSTGPSYNEQFF
>TRBD1|TRBV7-2|15|-|TRBJ2-3
TGTGCCAGCAGCCGGACAGGGGGCGCAACAGATACGCAGTATTTT
CASSRTGGATDTQYF
>-|TRBV4-2|11|many|TRBJ2-5
TGTGCCAGCAGCCCAATGAGAAACCAGTACTTC
CASSPMRNQYF
>TRBD2|TRBV28|15|many|TRBJ2-1
TGTGCCAGCAGTTGGGGGGGGAGAGTGCAGAATGAGCAGTTCTTC
CASSWGGRVQNEQFF
>-|TRBV29-1|13|-|TRBJ1-5
TGCAGCGTTGAGGGACGAAGCAATCAGCCCCAGCATTTT
CSVEGRSNQPQHF
>TRBD1|TRBV24-1|15|few|TRBJ2-3
TGTGCCACCAGTGATTTCGGACAGGGGGCAGATACGCAGTATTTT
CATSDFGQGADTQYF
>-|TRBV11-2|16|many|TRBJ2-1
TGTGCCAGCAGCGTCATGGGGGGCGGGCCCTACAATGAGCAGTTCTTC
CASSVMGGGPYNEQFF
>TRBD2|TRBV5-8|14|few|TRBJ2-1
TGTGCCAGCTCTGGGACTAGCGAAAACAATGAGCAGTTCTTC
CASSGTSENNEQFF
>-|TRBV7-2|14|many|TRBJ2-5
TGTGCCAGCAGCTTCCAAGGGGGTGGGGAGACCCAGTACTTC
CASSFQGGGETQYF
>-|TRBV24-1|14|few|TRBJ2-5
TGTGCCACCAGTGACCCTGGACAGCAAGAGACCCAGTACTTC
CATSDPGQQETQYF
>TRBD2|TRBV3-1|15|-|TRBJ2-1
TGTGCCAGCAGTTTAAGAGCGGGGGTGTACAATGAGCAGTTCTTC
CASSLRAGVYNEQFF
>TRBD2|TRBV12-3/TRBV12-4|15|many|TRBJ2-7
TGTGCCAGCACCTTGCGGCTAGCGGGAGCTGGGGAGCAGTACTTC
CASTLRLAGAGEQYF
>-|TRBV19|13|-|TRBJ2-5
TGTGCCAGTAGTTCGTCTTCCGTCGAGACCCAGTACTTC
CASSSSSVETQYF